The clone carrying this T cell receptor beta chain was detected only a few times. No antigen is known for it. Germline V gives CDR1 SGHRS, CDR2 YFSETQ. CDR3 length: 14 residues. Trimming shortened V by 2 bases and J by 1 base, and 9 bases separated the two germline ends. Treatment reported: oral pan-JAK inhibitor, 5-10 mg twice daily. After isolation, RNA underwent reverse transcription to generate cDNA as the sequencing template. Only in-frame clones appear in the TCRdb table, and some are missing; sequencing was by immunoSEQ multiplex PCR. The sample yields fewer than 150,000 clones, 65% to 90% seen once. The record originates from a study of CD8+ T cells in alopecia areata. Whole-study results and caveats: Sharing of TCR sequences between patients (possibly for HLA-related reasons) was less clear than in mice.

Sequences were derived from CD8+ T cells sorted from blood, sampled at week 4, from a patient treated with tofacitinib. This chain uses TRBV5-1 with TRBJ2-5, with unresolved D. This receptor was obtained from a human donor with alopecia areata. CDR3 protein: CASSLKGFQETQYF. CDR3 coding DNA: TGCGCCAGCAGCTTAAAAGGCTTCCAAGAGACCCAGTACTTC.